These 28 T cell receptor beta chains came from one sample sequenced in a study of shared clonotypes between healthy human individuals. The method was immunoSEQ multiplex PCR; TCRdb's version includes in-frame clones alone and lacks a portion of them. The table includes some 680,000 clones, around four fifths detected once. The sequencing sample was made of memory CD4+ T cells sorted from blood. Subset indicated: CD45RA-negative fraction. These receptor sequences come from a woman in her 30s in good health.

The chain joins TRBV30 to TRBJ2-2, with 8 bases identical to TRBD1. V was pared by 0 bases and J by 6 bases, with 6 bases of the junction left unmatched. The CDR3 extends over 15 amino acids. CDR1 is GTSNPN and CDR2 is SVGIG in the germline V gene (reference sequence). The CDR3 DNA reads TGTGCCTGGAGTGTAGCAGGGGGCGATTCCGGGGAGCTGTTTTTT. It is translated as CAWSVAGGDSGELFF.

The CDR3 nucleotides are TGTGCCAGCAGCTACCCGGACAGCCCCTATGGCTACACCTTC. Protein sequence: CASSYPDSPYGYTF. The chain recombines TRBV7-9 with TRBJ1-2, with a tentative D call TRBD1 (6 bases). Deletions cut 4 bases from V and 4 bases from J, with 13 bases between. CDR1 and CDR2 (germline): SEHNR, FQNEAQ (reference sequence). The CDR3 is 14 residues long.

On this clone itself: The same CDR3 arises from other DNA sequences in this sample as well. This rearrangement joins TRBV9 to TRBJ2-1, with D unclear. CDR1 is SGDLS and CDR2 is YYNGEE in the germline V gene. CDR3 length equals 11 residues. V was clipped by 3 bases and J by 7 bases, with 5 bases between them. CDR3 sequence (DNA): TGTGCCAGCAGCGGATCTAATGAGCAGTTCTTC. Translation: CASSGSNEQFF.

This sequence joins TRBV2 and TRBJ1-1; D uncertain. Trimming took off 2 bases at V and 3 bases at J, with 7 bases between the two ends. Germline V gene data show CDR1 as SNHLY and CDR2 as FYNNEI. The CDR3 sequence is 13 residues long. CDR3 loop: CASSEFEDTEAFF. The CDR3 DNA reads TGTGCCAGCAGTGAATTTGAAGACACTGAAGCTTTCTTT.

This clone was counted a single time. The chain is built from TRBV18 and TRBJ2-2; 8 bases fit TRBD2. The CDR3 runs 16 residues. Germline lookup yields CDR1 KGHSH and CDR2 LQKENI. Losses at the gene ends were 1 base for V and 4 bases for J; bases not matched to a gene: 5. CDR3 in amino acids: CASSPQGAGATGELFF. The CDR3 DNA reads TGTGCCAGCTCACCACAGGGAGCGGGGGCCACCGGGGAGCTGTTTTTT.

The chain has TRBV7-8 and TRBJ2-3, with D tentatively TRBD2 (6 bases). Trimming cost V 9 bases and J 8 bases, with 21 bases left between them. This CDR3 spans 14 amino acids. CDR1 is SGHVS, CDR2 FQNEAQ, per germline. The CDR3 loop reads CASRPRGTASTQYF. CDR3 DNA sequence: TGTGCCAGTCGGCCGCGGGGAACAGCGAGTACGCAGTATTTT.

Remarks on this clone: A single base separates this from a much larger clone, so it may be a read error. The identical CDR3 is also encoded by other nucleotide sequences in the sample. The chain is built from TRBV5-4 and TRBJ2-5; D unresolved. CDR3 length: 11 amino acids. Germline values: CDR1 SGHNT, CDR2 YYREEE (reference sequence). V was pared by 1 base and J by 5 bases, with 3 bases between. The CDR3 reads CASSLRETQYF. In nucleotides, the CDR3 is TGTGCCAGCAGCTTGAGGGAGACCCAGTACTTC.

This clone turned up a few times. The CDR3 sequence is CASSPGFEANYGYTF. Here the CDR3 DNA reads TGCGCCAGCAGCCCAGGGTTCGAAGCTAACTATGGCTACACCTTC. The V and J genes are TRBV5-1 and TRBJ1-2; the D gene is possibly TRBD1 (5 bases). The ends were cut back, 4 bases at V and 0 bases at J, with 13 bases in the middle. CDR1 SGHRS and CDR2 YFSETQ come from the germline V gene. This CDR3 has 15 amino acids.

The chain is built from TRBV18 and TRBJ2-1, with D perhaps TRBD1 or TRBD2 (6 bases each). From germline, CDR1 is KGHSH and CDR2 LQKENI. The CDR3 consists of 15 residues. V lost 5 bases, J lost 5 bases, and 16 bases lay in between. The CDR3 region has the DNA TGTGCCAGCTCAGGGACTCCTACAGGGCACAATGAGCAGTTCTTC. Amino acids: CASSGTPTGHNEQFF.

In this sample, this clone turned up a few times. V usage is TRBV19 and J usage is TRBJ2-2, with 10 bases identical to TRBD2. Germline V lookup: CDR1 LNHDA, CDR2 SQIVND (reference sequence). CDR3 length: 13 amino acids. J lost 7 bases, V lost 9 bases, and 5 bases had no gene match. The CDR3 region is CASKREGHGELFF. For the CDR3, the DNA is TGTGCCAGCAAGCGGGAGGGGCACGGGGAGCTGTTTTTT. The full variable domain, completed using reference TRBV19 and TRBJ2-2, is DGGITQSPKYLFRKEGQNVTLSCEQNLNHDAMYWYRQDPGQGLRLIYYSQIVNDFQKGDIAEGYSVSREKKESFPLTVTSAQKNPTAFYLCASKREGHGELFFGEGSRLTVL.

This chain uses TRBV2 with TRBJ1-1; TRBD1 agrees at 7 bases. The V and J ends lost 6 bases and 4 bases, in that order; junction bases with no gene match: 11. Germline V gene data show CDR1 as SNHLY and CDR2 as FYNNEI. This CDR3 region has 15 residues. DNA for the CDR3: TGTGCCAGCAGGGTAGACAGGGTTGGCAGCACTGAAGCTTTCTTT. It codes for CASRVDRVGSTEAFF.

This clone was seen more than once but under ten times. The chain combines TRBV11-2 with TRBJ2-5; TRBD2 matches 9 bases. The germline V gene has CDR1 SGHAT and CDR2 FQNNGV. The CDR3 contains 16 residues. The J segment lost 5 bases and the V segment lost 1 base, leaving 8 bases of the junction unmatched. The CDR3 DNA reads as TGTGCCAGCAGCTTAGGAGCGGGAGGCGCGGGGGAGACCCAGTACTTC. Translated: CASSLGAGGAGETQYF.

This chain joins TRBV5-1 and TRBJ2-7, with TRBD2 identical over 12 bases. CDR1 SGHRS and CDR2 YFSETQ come from the germline V gene. V trimming: 4 bases; J trimming: 7 bases; junction bases outside the gene matches: 12. CDR3 length: 16 residues. CDR3 residues: CASSLQLAGGNPEQYF. The CDR3 bases are TGCGCCAGCAGCCTCCAACTAGCGGGAGGCAATCCAGAGCAGTACTTC.

This rearrangement joins TRBV7-2 to TRBJ2-1; 10 bases are shared with TRBD2. Germline V gene sequence: CDR1 SGHTA, CDR2 FQGNSA. With V trimmed by 5 bases and J by 4 bases, 8 bases remained unmatched. This CDR3 comprises 16 residues. CDR3 DNA sequence: TGTGCCAGCAGCCCCCCGAGGACTAGCGGTTACAATGAGCAGTTCTTC. Its protein product is CASSPPRTSGYNEQFF.

The chain recombines TRBV6-6 with TRBJ2-3; no clear D. CDR1 MNHNY and CDR2 SVGAGI come from the germline V gene (reference sequence). CDR3 length: 15 residues. V was pared by 2 bases and J by 0 bases, with 9 bases between. CDR3 amino acids: CASSYDEASTDTQYF. The CDR3 nucleotides read TGTGCCAGCAGTTACGACGAAGCGAGCACAGATACGCAGTATTTT.

The V and J genes are TRBV27 and TRBJ2-7, with a tentative D call TRBD1 (6 bases). The CDR3 is made up of 13 amino acids. Germline loops: CDR1 MNHEY, CDR2 SMNVEV (reference sequence). The V and J ends lost 5 bases and 3 bases respectively, with 11 bases between them. The CDR3 coding sequence is TGTGCCAGCAGTCCCCCACAGGGCTACGAGCAGTACTTC. This sequence encodes CASSPPQGYEQYF.

The chain couples TRBV27 to TRBJ1-6; D is perhaps TRBD1 (5 bases). CDR3 length equals 16 residues. The V and J ends lost 5 bases and 9 bases respectively, with 20 bases between them. Germline assignment: CDR1 MNHEY and CDR2 SMNVEV (reference sequence). The CDR3 spells CASSPSGILMGSPLHF. In DNA, the CDR3 is TGTGCCAGCAGTCCCTCAGGGATCCTTATGGGTTCACCCCTCCACTTT.

This clone was counted only a few times. The rearrangement joins TRBV25-1 to TRBJ1-1; D remains unclear. The CDR3 consists of 11 residues. Trimming took 4 bases from V and 8 from J, leaving 8 bases between them. In germline, CDR1 is MGHDK, CDR2 SYGVNS. The DNA of the CDR3 is TGTGCCAGCAGTGTTAACGGGGAAGCTTTCTTT. The encoded protein is CASSVNGEAFF.

The chain combines TRBV5-8 with TRBJ2-1; tentatively, D is TRBD2 (6 bases). This CDR3 contains 16 residues. Germline V CDR1 and CDR2: SGHTS, YDEGEE. The ends were cut back, 4 bases at V and 3 bases at J, with 17 bases in the middle. The CDR3 DNA reads as TGTGCCAGCAGCCGTGCCCTCGGGAGAGGCTACAATGAGCAGTTCTTC. This codes for CASSRALGRGYNEQFF. The full variable domain, in which reference TRBV5-8 and TRBJ2-1 provide the parts outside the CDR3, is EAGVTQSPTHLIKTRGQQATLRCSPISGHTSVYWYQQALGLGLQFLLWYDEGEERNRGNFPPRFSGRQFPNYSSELNVNALELEDSALYLCASSRALGRGYNEQFFGPGTRLTVL.

This clone was detected only once. Other nucleotide sequences in the sample specify the same CDR3. V gene TRBV5-1 combines with J gene TRBJ1-1; D is perhaps TRBD1 (6 bases). This CDR3 contains 13 residues. Trimming left V 0 bases short and J 4 bases short, with 7 bases between. The germline V gene has CDR1 SGHRS and CDR2 YFSETQ. The chain's CDR3 is CASSLVGATEAFF. The CDR3 region has the DNA TGCGCCAGCAGCTTGGTGGGGGCCACTGAAGCTTTCTTT.

This sequence joins TRBV7-2 and TRBJ1-2; D remains ambiguous. V shed 5 bases and J shed 3 bases, with 10 bases lying between them. CDR3 length equals 13 residues. Germline V gives CDR1 SGHTA, CDR2 FQGNSA. CDR3 DNA: TGTGCCAGCAGCGTGGACGGCTACTATGGCTACACCTTC. Protein sequence: CASSVDGYYGYTF.

The table lists this clone with a count of one. The chain has TRBV6-5 and TRBJ2-5; 9 positions agree with TRBD2. V gave up 6 bases and J gave up 1 base; unmatched junction bases: 6. Germline loops: CDR1 MNHEY, CDR2 SVGAGI. This CDR3 has 15 amino acids. In DNA, the CDR3 is TGTGCCAGCAGGTTAGCGGGAGTCGCCCAAGAGACCCAGTACTTC. Residues: CASRLAGVAQETQYF.

This clone was seen a few times. The chain joins TRBV28 to TRBJ2-7; D is ambiguous. Per germline, CDR1 MDHEN and CDR2 SYDVKM. The V and J ends lost 3 bases and 3 bases respectively, with 9 bases between them. CDR3 length equals 13 residues. The CDR3 region has the DNA TGTGCCAGCAGTTTGATCAGAGACTACGAGCAGTACTTC. It specifies CASSLIRDYEQYF.

The genes are TRBV5-1 and TRBJ1-2, with 7 positions matching TRBD1. Germline values: CDR1 SGHRS, CDR2 YFSETQ. The trim removed 0 bases at V and 7 bases at J, leaving 6 bases unmatched. The CDR3 contains 14 residues. DNA of the CDR3: TGCGCCAGCAGCTTGGCCTCGGGACAGTCTGGCTACACCTTC. Translation: CASSLASGQSGYTF.

This clone is a singleton in its sample. This chain links TRBV7-9 with TRBJ1-1; D gene uncertain. The V end was cut by 5 bases, the J end by 0 bases, with 19 bases between. CDR1 and CDR2 (germline): SEHNR, FQNEAQ (reference sequence). This CDR3 spans 17 amino acids. This CDR3 reads CASSARPGTNLNTEAFF. Written as DNA, the CDR3 is TGTGCCAGCAGCGCCCGTCCGGGAACGAATTTGAACACTGAAGCTTTCTTT.

This chain uses TRBV29-1 with TRBJ1-3, with D unclear. Trimming cost V 5 bases and J 0 bases, with 8 bases left between them. The CDR3 sequence is 13 residues long. Germline V lookup: CDR1 SQVTM, CDR2 ANQGSEA. This CDR3 is CSVPGNSGNTIYF. In DNA, the CDR3 is TGCAGCGTTCCCGGGAACTCTGGAAACACCATATATTTT.

The V call is TRBV19, the J call TRBJ2-2, with D possibly being TRBD2 (7 bases). The CDR3 covers 15 residues. Germline V lookup: CDR1 LNHDA, CDR2 SQIVND (reference sequence). Trimming shortened V by 6 bases and J by 6 bases, and 17 bases separated the two germline ends. The CDR3: CASRTGGAEAGELFF. CDR3 coding DNA: TGTGCCAGTAGGACGGGGGGCGCGGAAGCCGGGGAGCTGTTTTTT.

V is TRBV27 and J is TRBJ2-2; D may be TRBD2 (7 bases). The V gene's germline CDR1 is MNHEY and CDR2 SMNVEV (reference sequence). V was pared by 6 bases and J by 4 bases, with 15 bases between. There are 15 residues in the CDR3. The DNA of the CDR3 is TGTGCCAGCAGGGGGGGGGCTGCGGGCACCGGGGAGCTGTTTTTT. Residues: CASRGGAAGTGELFF.